There are a few counts of the clone carrying this TCR beta chain. This record belongs to a study of blood T cells in healthy people across ages. Study as a whole: There was about one barcoded beta molecule captured by template switching per two T cells.

Through a sample-barcoded 5' primer and a J-beta primer mix, a second PCR was run for roughly 6 to 12 cycles. TCRdb processed the 5' RACE reads anew with MiXCR; each CDR3 protein has one entry. The profile shows hundreds of thousands of distinct CDR3 sequences, about a quarter of them singletons. Germline values: CDR1 SQVTM, CDR2 ANQGSEA. With 8 bases clipped from V and 5 bases from J, the junction kept 14 bases outside the gene matches. The CDR3 sequence is 14 residues long. The data also belong to a second study, concerning T cells of mothers and their children. As reported in that work: Material was donated by three healthy Caucasian mothers and their six children.

The clonotype originates from a boy younger than 18 in good health. The rearrangement links TRBV29-1 to TRBJ2-7, with 8 bases that match TRBD1. Sample: blood. CDR3 DNA sequence: TGCAGCTCACGTGGTGGGGCAGGGGGCGACGAGCAGTACTTC. Translated, it gives CSSRGGAGGDEQYF.